The entry below gives a single T cell receptor beta chain sequence along with its context. This clonotype showed up many times. Its antigen target is currently unknown. Qualities for individual bases were not recorded, and no much larger clone is one base off. The data belong to a study of response to subunit inactivated influenza vaccine (dated by TCRdb to the late 2010s). In the study overall: The study used deep quantitative T cell receptor repertoire profiling to track responses to a trivalent subunit inactivated influenza vaccine.

General conclusions and limits of the study: It was suggested by the authors that each seasonal influenza vaccination may recruit only a limited number of new T cells.

The CDR3 measures 13 amino acids from cysteine to phenylalanine. The CDR3 DNA has 39 bases and is translated from base 1. The germline V gene encodes CDR1 MNHEY and CDR2 SVGEGT. The junction carries 15 bases between V and J, which are trimmed by 7 bases and 5 bases respectively. The library was prepared using RT-PCR. TCRdb records Illumina HiSeq 2500 as the sequencer. TCRdb's own reprocessing of the public reads used fastp at Q25 and MiXCR and kept productive beta chains. Each entry merges the rows of one CDR3 protein and shows their most common DNA and genes. The sample contains more than 200,000 distinct CDR3 sequences, 9.5% to 15% of them found a single time. The ten top clones hold less than 8.5% of the sample.

The chain was built from TRBV6-2 or TRBV6-3 and TRBJ2-7; the D call is tentative, TRBD1 or TRBD2, as each matches 5 bases. Material: non-naive T cells sorted from PBMCs, obtained 14 to 15 days before vaccination. Taken with the paper, the label for cell subset or site translates to: memory T cell fraction. This TCR was recovered from a man aged 45-65 years who received an inactivated influenza vaccine. Donor details come from another sample of the same person, matched by shared clones. The CDR3 is CASNLPGADEQYF. The nucleotide sequence is TGTGCCAGCAACCTCCCCGGGGCCGACGAGCAGTACTTC.